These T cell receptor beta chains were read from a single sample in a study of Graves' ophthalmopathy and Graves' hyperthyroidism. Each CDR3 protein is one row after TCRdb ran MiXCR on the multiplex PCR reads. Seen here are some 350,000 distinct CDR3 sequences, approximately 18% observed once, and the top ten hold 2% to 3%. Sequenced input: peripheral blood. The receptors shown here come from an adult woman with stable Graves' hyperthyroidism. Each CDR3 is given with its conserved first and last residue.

CASSLDGGRFEAFF | TRBV6-2/TRBV6-3 | 14 | TRBJ1-1
CAWAGLQYTGELFF | TRBV30 | 14 | TRBJ2-2
CASSQSRSATGELFF | TRBV3-1 | 15 | TRBJ2-2
CASSWVTGANTEAFF | TRBV5-1 | 15 | TRBJ1-1
CASSLITKSLGEQYF | TRBV28 | 15 | TRBJ2-7
CASSLTGGLSAEAFF | TRBV28 | 15 | TRBJ1-1
CASSPSGSRETQYF | TRBV28 | 14 | TRBJ2-5
CSARIQGFGEAFF | TRBV20-1 | 13 | TRBJ1-1
CSARGGGNAEAFF | TRBV20-1 | 13 | TRBJ1-1
CASSRDRKETQYF | TRBV12-3/TRBV12-4 | 13 | TRBJ2-5
CASSLNSENIQYF | TRBV28 | 13 | TRBJ2-4
CASSLTRDPTYEQYF | TRBV7-9 | 15 | TRBJ2-7
CASSLGEGIGYEQYF | TRBV7-6 | 15 | TRBJ2-7
CASSPAGLAGNYEQYF | TRBV5-1 | 16 | TRBJ2-7
CASSPPLRGEAFF | TRBV28 | 13 | TRBJ1-1
CASAGTSGYEQYF | TRBV27 | 13 | TRBJ2-7
CSAREGGLVSPYEQYF | TRBV20-1 | 16 | TRBJ2-7
CATSRDLYPGGHTGELFF | TRBV15 | 18 | TRBJ2-2
CASSLRGGPQHF | TRBV12-3/TRBV12-4 | 12 | TRBJ1-5
CASSEWRPPPRDPSYEQYF | TRBV6-1 | 19 | TRBJ2-7
CASSPTENYGYTF | TRBV28 | 13 | TRBJ1-2
CASSSTGGDQETQYF | TRBV27 | 15 | TRBJ2-5
CAIRDGTKGYEQYF | TRBV10-3 | 14 | TRBJ2-7
CASSLSGGQGYTF | TRBV6-5 | 13 | TRBJ1-2
CASSQEAGPNIQYF | TRBV4-3 | 14 | TRBJ2-4
CASTTSAGELFF | TRBV12-3/TRBV12-4 | 12 | TRBJ2-2
CASSFGSHAGNLYEQYF | TRBV5-1 | 17 | TRBJ2-7
CAWSVLLAQQPQHF | TRBV30 | 14 | TRBJ1-5
CSARGMSSSYEQYF | TRBV20-1 | 14 | TRBJ2-7
CASSGQGILEETQYF | TRBV2 | 15 | TRBJ2-5
CASGLEGNQPQHF | TRBV12-5 | 13 | TRBJ1-5
CSARDARTNEQYF | TRBV20-1 | 13 | TRBJ2-7
CASSLVGQTVYGYTF | TRBV19 | 15 | TRBJ1-2
CASSFRHLNQPQHF | TRBV28 | 14 | TRBJ1-5
CASSLRREGLDIQYF | TRBV12-3/TRBV12-4 | 15 | TRBJ2-4
CASSQETFPGPDTQYF | TRBV4-3 | 16 | TRBJ2-3
CASSTAGGPDNYGYTF | TRBV5-1 | 16 | TRBJ1-2
CASSDRDRLQETQYF | TRBV7-2 | 15 | TRBJ2-5
CATSGTVNTEAFF | TRBV15 | 13 | TRBJ1-1
CASSWARGAEAFF | TRBV7-2 | 13 | TRBJ1-1
CASSLGQSEQYF | TRBV6-2/TRBV6-3 | 12 | TRBJ2-7
CASSLDWRENYYEQYF | TRBV11-2 | 16 | TRBJ2-7
CASSSAIGGATGELVF | TRBV6-2/TRBV6-3 | 16 | TRBJ2-2
CASSFAGGPGYEQYF | TRBV11-3 | 15 | TRBJ2-7
CSANLAGVQFNYEQYF | TRBV20-1 | 16 | TRBJ2-7
CASSFQTSANYEQYF | TRBV5-1 | 15 | TRBJ2-7
CASSYSGSPETQYF | TRBV7-9 | 14 | TRBJ2-5
CASSMTAYSNQPQHF | TRBV19 | 15 | TRBJ1-5
CSVGQGGSEAFF | TRBV29-1 | 12 | TRBJ1-1
CASSSRDRPQETQYF | TRBV12-3/TRBV12-4 | 15 | TRBJ2-5
CASSLIRITGELFF | TRBV12-3/TRBV12-4 | 14 | TRBJ2-2
CASSQAGLGETQYF | TRBV3-1 | 14 | TRBJ2-5
CASSLKPGGEQYF | TRBV5-1 | 13 | TRBJ2-7